The rows below give T cell receptor beta chains drawn from one sample of a study of early T cells in non-severe SARS-CoV-2 infection. Via MiXCR, TCRdb re-called the 5' RACE reads, giving one row per CDR3 protein. The sample yields 30,000 to 40,000 distinct CDR3 sequences, 4% to 5% seen once. Sequencing was done on a sample of whole blood. The receptor set was obtained from an adult who was a healthcare worker with PCR-confirmed SARS-CoV-2 infection or an uninfected control (not recorded which). Both conserved end residues are part of each CDR3. The D gene is left open where the match is weak. Rows may omit the clone size; those that give it use once, few, many or a size class.

v_call,d_call,j_call,clone_size,cdr3_aa,cdr3_nt
TRBV29-1,TRBD1,TRBJ1-1,once,CSVGPTDREFGNTEAFF,TGCAGCGTTGGCCCCACCGACAGGGAATTCGGGAACACTGAAGCTTTCTTT
TRBV7-8,TRBD2,TRBJ2-1,many,CASFEGLAGHNEQFF,TGTGCCAGCTTTGAGGGGCTAGCGGGGCACAATGAGCAGTTCTTC
TRBV9,TRBD2,TRBJ2-3,many,CASSVGSGADTQYF,TGTGCCAGCAGCGTAGGGAGCGGGGCAGATACGCAGTATTTT
TRBV24-1,-,TRBJ1-3,many,CATSSGRARPLLDGNTIYF,TGTGCCACCAGTTCCGGGCGGGCTAGGCCCTTATTGGATGGAAACACCATATATTTT
TRBV5-1,TRBD2,TRBJ2-1,-,CASSLSSGRNHEQFF,TGCGCCAGCAGCTTGAGTAGCGGGAGGAACCATGAGCAGTTCTTC
TRBV11-2,-,TRBJ2-7,many,CASSLESGRGEQYF,TGTGCCAGCAGCTTAGAGTCAGGGAGGGGGGAGCAGTACTTC
TRBV19,-,TRBJ2-7,many,CASSIGRAYEQYF,TGTGCCAGTAGTATAGGCAGGGCCTACGAGCAGTACTTC
TRBV18,-,TRBJ2-2,many,CASSPFTGQRNTGELFF,TGTGCCAGCTCACCATTTACGGGACAAAGGAACACCGGGGAGCTGTTTTTT
TRBV6-2/TRBV6-3,-,TRBJ1-1,many,CASRIDGVGTEAFF,TGTGCCAGCAGGATAGACGGGGTGGGGACTGAAGCTTTCTTT
TRBV7-2,-,TRBJ2-1,many,CASSFRTVSSEQFF,TGTGCCAGCAGTTTCCGTACCGTCTCAAGTGAGCAGTTCTTC
TRBV14,-,TRBJ2-5,many,CASSQTGTEKETQYF,TGTGCCAGCAGCCAAACCGGGACGGAGAAAGAGACCCAGTACTTC
TRBV7-9,-,TRBJ1-1,many,CASSLARSDTEAFF,TGTGCCAGCAGCTTAGCCAGATCCGACACTGAAGCTTTCTTT
TRBV10-3,TRBD2,TRBJ2-1,many,CAISGPRTSGRDNEQFF,TGTGCCATCAGTGGACCGCGGACTAGCGGGAGGGACAATGAGCAGTTCTTC
TRBV7-2,-,TRBJ2-4,many,CASSLGQGKNIQYF,TGTGCCAGCAGCTTAGGTCAGGGGAAAAACATTCAGTACTTC
TRBV20-1,-,TRBJ2-7,many,CSALDRYEQYF,TGCAGTGCACTGGACCGCTACGAGCAGTACTTC
TRBV19,-,TRBJ2-7,many,CASSAFSGSYYEQYF,TGTGCCAGTAGCGCCTTCAGCGGTTCGTACTACGAGCAGTACTTC
TRBV12-3/TRBV12-4,-,TRBJ2-4,many,CASSLVDAVAKNIQYF,TGTGCCAGCAGTTTAGTAGATGCCGTGGCCAAAAACATTCAGTACTTC
TRBV29-1,-,TRBJ2-5,many,CSVEDRPTQYF,TGCAGCGTTGAAGATCGACCGACCCAGTACTTC
TRBV7-3,-,TRBJ1-1,many,CASSLTGQNALTEAFF,TGTGCCAGCAGCTTAACTGGACAGAATGCACTCACTGAAGCTTTCTTT
TRBV14,-,TRBJ2-1,many,CASSQRMAYEQFF,TGTGCCAGCAGCCAAAGGATGGCTTATGAGCAGTTCTTC
TRBV6-5,TRBD2,TRBJ2-3,many,CASSYSTSGTDTQYF,TGTGCCAGCAGTTACTCGACTAGCGGCACAGATACGCAGTATTTT
TRBV6-6,-,TRBJ1-2,many,CASSPTGPIFNYGYTF,TGTGCCAGCAGCCCGACGGGGCCGATCTTTAACTATGGCTACACCTTC
TRBV7-3,-,TRBJ1-1,many,CASSTSGGTEAFF,TGTGCCAGCAGCACCAGCGGGGGAACTGAAGCTTTCTTT
TRBV6-2/TRBV6-3,TRBD1,TRBJ2-2,-,CASTFGRTGFTGELFF,TGTGCCAGCACCTTTGGACGGACAGGGTTCACCGGGGAGCTGTTTTTT
TRBV12-3/TRBV12-4,-,TRBJ2-1,many,CASRLSLDEQFF,TGTGCCAGCAGACTCAGTTTGGATGAGCAGTTCTTC
TRBV28,-,TRBJ2-2,few,CASSLYQNTGELFF,TGTGCCAGCAGTTTATACCAGAACACCGGGGAGCTGTTTTTT
TRBV20-1,TRBD2,TRBJ2-1,many,CSARNPRGGLGEQFF,TGCAGTGCTAGAAATCCCCGGGGGGGCTTGGGCGAGCAGTTCTTC
TRBV9,-,TRBJ1-3,many,CASSVATTVGNTIYF,TGTGCCAGCAGCGTAGCTACGACAGTCGGAAACACCATATATTTT
TRBV29-1,TRBD2,TRBJ2-3,many,CSDLAGELTDTQYF,TGCAGCGATCTAGCGGGAGAGCTTACAGATACGCAGTATTTT